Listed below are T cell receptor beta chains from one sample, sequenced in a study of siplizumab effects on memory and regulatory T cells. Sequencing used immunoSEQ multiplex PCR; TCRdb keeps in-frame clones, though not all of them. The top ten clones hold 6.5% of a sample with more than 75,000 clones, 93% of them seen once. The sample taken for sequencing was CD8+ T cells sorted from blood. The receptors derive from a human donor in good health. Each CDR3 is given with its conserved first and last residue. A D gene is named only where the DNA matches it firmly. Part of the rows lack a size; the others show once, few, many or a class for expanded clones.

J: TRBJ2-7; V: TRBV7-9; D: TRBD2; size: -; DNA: TGTGCCAGCAGCGACCTTCCAATAGTAGCGGGTTACATCTACGAGCAGTACTTC; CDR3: CASSDLPIVAGYIYEQYF
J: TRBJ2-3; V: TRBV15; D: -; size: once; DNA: TGTGCCACCAGCAGAGATCGGGGACCCAGCCCGACAGATACGCAGTATTTT; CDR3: CATSRDRGPSPTDTQYF
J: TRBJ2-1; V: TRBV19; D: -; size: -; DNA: TGTGCCAGTTCTCTCAGCTCCTACAATGAGCAGTTCTTC; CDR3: CASSLSSYNEQFF
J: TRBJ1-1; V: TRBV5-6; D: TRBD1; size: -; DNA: TGTGCCAGCAGCTTGGGTGGGACAGGGGAACTTGAAGCTTTCTTT; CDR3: CASSLGGTGELEAFF
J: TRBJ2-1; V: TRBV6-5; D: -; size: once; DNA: TGTGCCAGCAGTTCGCGATCCGGGTCCAACTACAATGAGCAGTTCTTC; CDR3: CASSSRSGSNYNEQFF
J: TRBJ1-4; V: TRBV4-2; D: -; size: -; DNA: TGTGCCAGCAGCCAAGATCGTCTCGGGGGGAGTGAAAAACTGTTTTTT; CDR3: CASSQDRLGGSEKLFF
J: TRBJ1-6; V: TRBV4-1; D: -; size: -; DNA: TGCGCCAGCAGAGCCGGGACACTCGATTCACCCCTCCACTTT; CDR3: CASRAGTLDSPLHF
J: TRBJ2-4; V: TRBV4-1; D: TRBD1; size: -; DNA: TGCGCCAGCAGCCAAGCCTCGTTGGGACAGTATTCTCAGTACTTC; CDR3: CASSQASLGQYSQYF
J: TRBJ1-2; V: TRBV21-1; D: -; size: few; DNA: TGCCCCGGGACAGCCTTTCCGTATGGCTACACCTTC; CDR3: CPGTAFPYGYTF
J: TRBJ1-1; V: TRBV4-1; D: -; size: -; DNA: TGCGCCAGCAGCCCCCGTACAGGTAACACTGAAGCTTTCTTT; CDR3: CASSPRTGNTEAFF
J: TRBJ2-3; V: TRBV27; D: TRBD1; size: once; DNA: TGTGCCAGCAGTTTTAGATCAACAGGGGTCACAGATACGCAGTATTTT; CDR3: CASSFRSTGVTDTQYF
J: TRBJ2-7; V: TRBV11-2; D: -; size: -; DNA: TGTGCCAGCAGCTTAGGCGCCGGCACCTACGAGCAGTACTTC; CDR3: CASSLGAGTYEQYF
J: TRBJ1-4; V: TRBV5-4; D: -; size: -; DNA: TGTGCCAGCAGCTTGGGTGGGTCGACTAATGAAAAACTGTTTTTT; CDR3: CASSLGGSTNEKLFF
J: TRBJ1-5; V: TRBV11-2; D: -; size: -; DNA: TGTGCCAGCAGCTTAGATCCGGGACCGTATAGCAATCAGCCCCAGCATTTT; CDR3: CASSLDPGPYSNQPQHF
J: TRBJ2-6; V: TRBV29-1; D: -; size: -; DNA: TGCAGCGTCGCGACGGGACCCCCCCGGCCTGGGGCCAACGTCCTGACTTTC; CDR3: CSVATGPPRPGANVLTF
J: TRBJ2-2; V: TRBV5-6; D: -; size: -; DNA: TGTGCCAGCAGCACCTGGGAGGGGGCGAACACCGGGGAGCTGTTTTTT; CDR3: CASSTWEGANTGELFF
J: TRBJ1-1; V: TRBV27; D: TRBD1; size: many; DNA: TGTGCCAGCAGTAACAGGGGGACGATCACTGAAGCTTTCTTT; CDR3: CASSNRGTITEAFF
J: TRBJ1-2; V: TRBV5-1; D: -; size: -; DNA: TGCGCCAGCAGCTCCGAAGGAACTTCCAACTATGGCTACACCTTC; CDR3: CASSSEGTSNYGYTF
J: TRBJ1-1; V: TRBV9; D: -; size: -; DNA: TGTGCCAGCAATACCGGGGGGAACACTGAAGCTTTCTTT; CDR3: CASNTGGNTEAFF
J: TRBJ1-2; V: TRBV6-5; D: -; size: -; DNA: TGTGCCAGCAGTTACTCGACAGAAATTTATGGCTACACCTTC; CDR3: CASSYSTEIYGYTF
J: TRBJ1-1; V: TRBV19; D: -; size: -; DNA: TGTGCCAGTAGTATGGCAGGGAGAACTGAAGCTTTCTTT; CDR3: CASSMAGRTEAFF
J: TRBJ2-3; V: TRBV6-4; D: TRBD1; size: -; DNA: TGTGCCAGCAGTTTAACTACAGGGGGCTCCGGCACAGATACGCAGTATTTT; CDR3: CASSLTTGGSGTDTQYF
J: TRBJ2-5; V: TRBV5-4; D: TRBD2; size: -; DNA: TGTGCCAGCAGCGCCCCGGGACTAGCGGCGGTAGAGACCCAGTACTTC; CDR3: CASSAPGLAAVETQYF
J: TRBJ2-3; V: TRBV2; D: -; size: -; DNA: TGTGCCAGCAGAGCCGGGGTAGATACGCAGTATTTT; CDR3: CASRAGVDTQYF
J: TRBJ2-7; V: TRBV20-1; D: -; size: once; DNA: TGCAGTGCTAGTGGGGGGTACGAGCAGTACTTC; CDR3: CSASGGYEQYF
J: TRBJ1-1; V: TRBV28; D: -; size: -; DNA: TGTGCCAGCAGATATAACACTGAAGCTTTCTTT; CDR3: CASRYNTEAFF
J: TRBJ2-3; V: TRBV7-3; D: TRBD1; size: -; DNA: TGTGCCAGCAGCTTGGGACAGCCAGGAAAAGATACGCAGTATTTT; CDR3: CASSLGQPGKDTQYF
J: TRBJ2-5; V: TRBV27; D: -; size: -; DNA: TGTGCCAGCAGCAAGGCGACGTGGGAGACCCAGTACTTC; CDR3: CASSKATWETQYF
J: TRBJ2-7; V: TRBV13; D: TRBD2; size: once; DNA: TGTGCCAGCAGCCTAGGACTAGGGCGGGAGGGTGGCTACGAGCAGTACTTC; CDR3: CASSLGLGREGGYEQYF
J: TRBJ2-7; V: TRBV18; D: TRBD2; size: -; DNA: TGTGCCAGCTCACCCGACCCAGGACTAGGCTACGAGCAGTACTTC; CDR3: CASSPDPGLGYEQYF
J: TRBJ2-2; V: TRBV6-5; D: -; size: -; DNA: TGTGCCAGCAGTTACTCGGGGGAGGTCACCGGGGAGCTGTTTTTT; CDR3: CASSYSGEVTGELFF
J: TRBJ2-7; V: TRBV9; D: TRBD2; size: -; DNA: TGTGCCAGCAGCCCACGGCCGGGACTAGGAAACTACGAGCAGTACTTC; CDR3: CASSPRPGLGNYEQYF
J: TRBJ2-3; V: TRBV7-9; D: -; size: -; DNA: TGTGCCAGCAGCTCCGGCCTCGGGGCAGATACGCAGTATTTT; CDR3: CASSSGLGADTQYF
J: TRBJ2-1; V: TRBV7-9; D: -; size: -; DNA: TGTGCCAGCAGCTTCCCTACTACAAACAATGAGCAGTTCTTC; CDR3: CASSFPTTNNEQFF
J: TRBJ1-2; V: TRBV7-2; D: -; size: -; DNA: TGTGCCAGCAGCTTGGATTCAGGGTACGGCTACACCTTC; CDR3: CASSLDSGYGYTF
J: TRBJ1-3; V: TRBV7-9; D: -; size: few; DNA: TGTGCCAGCAGCTTAGTCGCCTCTGGAAACACCATATATTTT; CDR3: CASSLVASGNTIYF
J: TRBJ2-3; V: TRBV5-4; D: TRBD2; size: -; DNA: TGTGCCAGCAGTTCAGTGCTAGCGGGATTGGATACGCAGTATTTT; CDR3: CASSSVLAGLDTQYF
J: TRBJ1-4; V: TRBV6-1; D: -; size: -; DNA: TGTGCCAGCACCGAAGCAACAGCCCGTCCTACACAGGAAAAACTGTTTTTT; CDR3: CASTEATARPTQEKLFF
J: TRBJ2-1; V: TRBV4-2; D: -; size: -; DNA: TGTGCCAGCAGCCACCCCCGCGACTCGAATGAGCAGTTCTTC; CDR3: CASSHPRDSNEQFF
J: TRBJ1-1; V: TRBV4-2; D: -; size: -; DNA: TGTGCCAGCAGCCAAGGGATAAACCTCGGATCAGGACAGCCAAACACTGAAGCTTTCTTT; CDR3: CASSQGINLGSGQPNTEAFF
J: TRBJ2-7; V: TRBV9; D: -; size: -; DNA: TGTGCCAGCAGCGGAGCAGGGCAATACGAGCAGTACTTC; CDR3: CASSGAGQYEQYF
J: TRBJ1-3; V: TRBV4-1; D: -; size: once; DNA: TGCGCCAGCAGCCAAGAGTCCGGCAGAGCTGGAAACACCATATATTTT; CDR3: CASSQESGRAGNTIYF